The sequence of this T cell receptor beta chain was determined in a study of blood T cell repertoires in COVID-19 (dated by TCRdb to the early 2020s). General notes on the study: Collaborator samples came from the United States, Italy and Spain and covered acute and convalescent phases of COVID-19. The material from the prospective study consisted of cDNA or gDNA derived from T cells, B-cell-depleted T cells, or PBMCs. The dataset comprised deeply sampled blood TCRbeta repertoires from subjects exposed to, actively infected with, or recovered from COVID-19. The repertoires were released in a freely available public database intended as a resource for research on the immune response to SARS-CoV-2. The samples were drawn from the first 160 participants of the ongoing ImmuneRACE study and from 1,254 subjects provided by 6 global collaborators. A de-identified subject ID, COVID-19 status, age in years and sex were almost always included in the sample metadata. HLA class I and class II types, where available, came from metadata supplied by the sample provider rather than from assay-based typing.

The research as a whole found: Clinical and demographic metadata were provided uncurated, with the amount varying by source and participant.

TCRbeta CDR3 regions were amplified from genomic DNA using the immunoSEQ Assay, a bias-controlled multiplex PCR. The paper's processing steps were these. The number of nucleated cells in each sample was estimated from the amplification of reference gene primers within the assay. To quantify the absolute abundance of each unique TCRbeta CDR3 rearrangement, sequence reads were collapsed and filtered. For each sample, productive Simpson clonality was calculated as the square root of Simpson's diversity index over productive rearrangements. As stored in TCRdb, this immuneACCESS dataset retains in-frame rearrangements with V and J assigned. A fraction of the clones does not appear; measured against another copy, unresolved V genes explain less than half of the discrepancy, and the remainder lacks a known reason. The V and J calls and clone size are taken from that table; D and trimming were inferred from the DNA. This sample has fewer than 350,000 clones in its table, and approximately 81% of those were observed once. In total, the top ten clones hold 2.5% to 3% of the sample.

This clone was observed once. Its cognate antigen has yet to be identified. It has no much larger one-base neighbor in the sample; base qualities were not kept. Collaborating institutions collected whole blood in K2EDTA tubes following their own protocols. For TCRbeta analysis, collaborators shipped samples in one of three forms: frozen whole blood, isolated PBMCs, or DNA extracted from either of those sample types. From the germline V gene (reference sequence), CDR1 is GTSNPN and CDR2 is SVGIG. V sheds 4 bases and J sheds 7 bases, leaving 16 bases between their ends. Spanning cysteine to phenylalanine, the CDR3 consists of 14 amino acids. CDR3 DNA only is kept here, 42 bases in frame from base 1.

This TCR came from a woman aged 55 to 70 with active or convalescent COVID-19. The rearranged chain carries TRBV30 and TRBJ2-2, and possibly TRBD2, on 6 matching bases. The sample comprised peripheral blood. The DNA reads TGTGCCTGGACCGGCCGGGGGTACATCGGGGAGCTGTTTTTT. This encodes CAWTGRGYIGELFF.